One sample yielded the 4 T cell receptor beta chains listed below, sequenced in a study of blood T cells in healthy people across ages. For the second PCR, which ran for about 6 to 11 cycles, a sample-barcoded 5' primer and a J-beta primer mix were used. TCRdb reprocessed the 5' RACE reads with MiXCR, giving one entry per CDR3 protein. The repertoire consists of 1 million or so distinct CDR3 sequences, with almost 25% occurring once and the leading ten covering about 0.72%. This sample also belongs to another study, concerning T cells of mothers and their children.

Input material: blood. The receptors derive from a girl aged 2-10 years in good health.

This clonotype was seen only a few times. The CDR3 end shows no conserved phenylalanine or tryptophan, and so a read error is likely. The genes are TRBV7-2 and TRBJ2-5; 10 positions match TRBD2. V lost 2 bases and J lost 5; bases outside the gene matches: 5. This CDR3 contains 15 residues. Germline V gives CDR1 SGHTA, CDR2 FQGNSA. For the CDR3, the DNA is TGTGCCAGCAGCTTAATAGCGGGGGGCAGGGAGACCCAGTACCTC. It codes for CASSLIAGGRETQYL.

The chain uses TRBV11-2 and TRBJ2-5; TRBD2 agrees at 8 bases. Matching the DNA end better, TRBJ2-1 makes the J call doubtful. CDR3 size: 14 residues. Germline CDR1 SGHAT, CDR2 FQNNGV. CDR3 amino acids: CASSPGGRNNEQFF. CDR3 in DNA: TGTGCCAGCAGCCCCGGCGGGAGGAACAATGAGCAGTTCTTC.

This clonotype was seen a few times. V gene TRBV3-1 combines with J gene TRBJ2-1; 9 bases map to TRBD2. Losses at the gene ends were 3 bases for V and 3 bases for J; bases not matched to a gene: 6. Germline values: CDR1 LGHDT, CDR2 YNNKEL (reference sequence). The CDR3 runs to 16 residues. In DNA, the CDR3 is TGTGCCAGCAGCCACCCTTGGCGGGAGGGCTACAATGAGCAGTTCTTC. This sequence encodes CASSHPWREGYNEQFF.

This clonotype was observed a handful of times. Here the CDR3 reads CASSLSRIESPLYGYTF. The CDR3 DNA sequence: TGTGCCAGCAGTTTATCGAGGATTGAGTCCCCCCTCTATGGCTACACCTTC. The chain joins TRBV27 to TRBJ1-2; no reliable D call. V lost 0 bases to trimming and J lost 4 bases, with 18 bases between them. The CDR3 runs to 17 residues. Per the germline V gene, CDR1 is MNHEY and CDR2 is SMNVEV (reference sequence).